This T cell receptor (beta chain) was recorded in a study of blood T cell repertoires in COVID-19. Across the whole study: Both acute and convalescent COVID-19 samples were obtained from the United States, Italy and Spain.

Generated by immunoSEQ multiplex PCR, the TCRdb table keeps only in-frame clones and is missing some. The profile shows 80,000 or so clones, more than 80% of them singletons. CDR3 length: 13 amino acids. V lost 10 bases, J lost 6 bases, and 6 bases stayed unmatched. The V gene's germline CDR1 is MRHNA and CDR2 SNTAGT. What was sequenced was peripheral blood. The clonotype originates from a woman in her sixties or seventies with acute or convalescent COVID-19. The rearrangement uses TRBV6-4 and TRBJ1-4; 9 nucleotides line up with TRBD1. The CDR3: CAKTRDRDEKLFF. In DNA, the CDR3 is TGTGCCAAAACCCGGGACAGGGATGAAAAACTGTTTTTT.